These T cell receptor beta chains were read from a single sample in a study of beta chain features in type 1 diabetes. Data came from immunoSEQ multiplex PCR; TCRdb stores just in-frame clones and leaves some out. The sample lists roughly 160,000 clones, roughly 7.1% occurring once. Sequencing was performed on central memory CD4+ T cells from blood. Receptors originate from a middle-aged woman with type 1 diabetes. CDR3s include the opening cysteine and the closing phenylalanine or tryptophan. Part of the rows lack a size; the others show once, few, many or a class for expanded clones.

len: 15; v_gene: TRBV2; abundance: few; CDR3aa: CASSERDSSNQPQHF
len: 11; v_gene: TRBV29-1; abundance: .; CDR3aa: CSVKEGETQYF
len: 12; v_gene: TRBV7-9; abundance: few; CDR3aa: CASRAVAGELFF
len: 16; v_gene: TRBV4-3; abundance: few; CDR3aa: CASSQGGGRGADTQYF
len: 13; v_gene: TRBV6-5; abundance: few; CDR3aa: CASSYRGANEAFF
len: 15; v_gene: TRBV9; abundance: .; CDR3aa: CASSASGTGEYEQYF
len: 15; v_gene: TRBV4-2; abundance: .; CDR3aa: CASSPDSPWDTEAFF
len: 15; v_gene: TRBV18; abundance: .; CDR3aa: CASSQRGSYNSPLHF
len: 16; v_gene: TRBV27; abundance: .; CDR3aa: CASSRNSGTGNQPQHF
len: 12; v_gene: TRBV10-3; abundance: .; CDR3aa: CATSREDQPQHF
len: 18; v_gene: TRBV9; abundance: few; CDR3aa: CASSVGLAGLSYYNEQFF
len: 13; v_gene: TRBV7-2; abundance: few; CDR3aa: CASSYSGGGEQFF
len: 17; v_gene: TRBV13; abundance: .; CDR3aa: CASSPPPSGSWAGELFF
len: 14; v_gene: TRBV19; abundance: .; CDR3aa: CASSMGPRTGIQYF